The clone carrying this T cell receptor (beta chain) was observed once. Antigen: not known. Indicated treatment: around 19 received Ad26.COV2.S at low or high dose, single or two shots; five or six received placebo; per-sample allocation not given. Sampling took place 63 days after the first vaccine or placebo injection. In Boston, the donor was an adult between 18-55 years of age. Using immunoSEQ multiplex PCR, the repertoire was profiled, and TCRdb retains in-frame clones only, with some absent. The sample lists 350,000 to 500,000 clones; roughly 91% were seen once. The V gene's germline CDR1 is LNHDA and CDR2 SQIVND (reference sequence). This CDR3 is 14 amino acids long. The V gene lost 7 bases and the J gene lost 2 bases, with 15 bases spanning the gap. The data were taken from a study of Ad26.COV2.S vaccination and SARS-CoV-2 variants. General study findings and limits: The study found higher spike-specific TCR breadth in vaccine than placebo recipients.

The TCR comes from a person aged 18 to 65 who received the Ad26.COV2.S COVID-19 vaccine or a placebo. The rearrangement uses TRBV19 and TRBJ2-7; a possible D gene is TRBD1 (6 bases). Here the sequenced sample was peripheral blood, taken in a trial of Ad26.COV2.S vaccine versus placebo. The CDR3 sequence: CASNRWDKTYEQYF. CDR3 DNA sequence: TGTGCCAGTAACCGCTGGGACAAAACCTACGAGCAGTACTTC.